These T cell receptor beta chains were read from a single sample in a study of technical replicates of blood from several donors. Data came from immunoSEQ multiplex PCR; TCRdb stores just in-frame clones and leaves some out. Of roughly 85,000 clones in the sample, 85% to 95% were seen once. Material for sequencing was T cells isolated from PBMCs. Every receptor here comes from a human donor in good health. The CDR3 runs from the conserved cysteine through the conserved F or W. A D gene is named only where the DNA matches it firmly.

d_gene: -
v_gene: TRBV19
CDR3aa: CASSMASLGYTF

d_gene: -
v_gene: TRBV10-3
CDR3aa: CAISFAAMSSYNEQFF

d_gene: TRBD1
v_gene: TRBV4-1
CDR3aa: CASSQTPDRGPTNEKLFF

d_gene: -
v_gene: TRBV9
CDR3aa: CASSVDHRVETQYF

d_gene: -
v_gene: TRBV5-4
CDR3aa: CASSPGAGMGTGELFF

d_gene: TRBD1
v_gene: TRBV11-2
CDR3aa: CASSLESGGPIYGYTF

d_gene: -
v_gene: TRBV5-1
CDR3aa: CASSLDSTPSTDTQYF

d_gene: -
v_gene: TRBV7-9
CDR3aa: CASSLVGGDTQYF

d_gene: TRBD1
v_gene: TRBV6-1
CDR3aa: CASSETLGTGGQPQHF

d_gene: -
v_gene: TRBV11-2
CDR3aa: CASSSPLYRSYEQYF

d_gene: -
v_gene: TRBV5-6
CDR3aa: CASSLEGRGWKANTEAFF

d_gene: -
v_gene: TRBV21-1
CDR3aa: CASSKNFSRTQYF

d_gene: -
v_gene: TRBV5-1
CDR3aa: CASSFILSTDTQYF

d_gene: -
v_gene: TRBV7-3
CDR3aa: CASSPHAGSSYNEQFF

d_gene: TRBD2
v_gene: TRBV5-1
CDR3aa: CASSRTSGSGEQYF

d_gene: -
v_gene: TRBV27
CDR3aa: CASSLLSDKEKLFF

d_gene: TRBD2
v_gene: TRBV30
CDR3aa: CAWDWGGETQYF

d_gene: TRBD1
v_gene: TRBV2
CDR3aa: CASRLGQGDHEQYF

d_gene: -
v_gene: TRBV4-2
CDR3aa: CASSYSNQPQHF

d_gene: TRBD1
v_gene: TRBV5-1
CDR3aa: CASSPTGTASTDTQYF

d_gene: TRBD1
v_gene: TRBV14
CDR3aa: CASSRDRGQETQYF

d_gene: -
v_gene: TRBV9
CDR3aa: CASSSSLGPRGSPNEKLFF